Shown below are 17 T cell receptor beta chains from a single sample sequenced in a study of T-cell reconstitution after alpha-beta-depleted transplantation in children. Unique molecular identifiers were incorporated into the prepared TCRbeta library. TCRdb analysed the PCR reads with MiXCR anew, one entry per CDR3 protein. The sample contains approximately 400,000 distinct CDR3 sequences, 15% to 20% of which appear only once. Sequenced material: PBMCs, mostly from graft donor cells, taken 360 days after TCRalphabeta/CD19-depleted stem cell transplant. The source is a boy in the first two years of life who had a stem cell transplant for Wiskott-Aldrich syndrome, so the T cells may come from the graft donor.

The rearrangement joins TRBV12-3 or TRBV12-4 to TRBJ2-7, with 13 bases identical to TRBD2. CDR3 length equals 17 residues. Trimming at V came to 5 bases and at J to 0 bases, leaving 7 bases not matched to a gene. The CDR3 is CASSPARLAGGSYEQYF. DNA for the CDR3: TGTGCCAGCAGTCCCGCCCGACTAGCGGGAGGCTCCTACGAGCAGTACTTC.

This chain uses TRBV12-3 or TRBV12-4 with TRBJ2-7; 10 bases map to TRBD2. The length of the CDR3 is 15 residues. The V gene end was trimmed by 5 bases and the J gene end by 3 bases; junction bases not matched to a gene: 7. The CDR3, as DNA: TGTGCCAGCAGTCACCTAGCGGGGGTGAACTACGAGCAGTACTTC. It specifies CASSHLAGVNYEQYF.

This clonotype has only a few counts. The chain employs TRBV5-6 and TRBJ2-7; weak D call: TRBD1 (5 bases). The V gene lost 2 bases and the J gene lost 3 bases, with 9 bases spanning the gap. The CDR3 covers 13 residues. Per the germline V gene, CDR1 is SGHDT and CDR2 is YYEEEE. CDR3 coding DNA: TGTGCCAGCAGCTTTGACAGAAACTACGAGCAGTACTTC. It encodes CASSFDRNYEQYF.

There are a few counts of this clonotype. The chain couples TRBV6-1 to TRBJ2-1, with TRBD2 matching over 13 bases. CDR3 length: 15 amino acids. Per germline, CDR1 MNHNS and CDR2 SASEGT. V gave up 6 bases and J gave up 4 bases; unmatched junction bases: 3. In nucleotides, the CDR3 is TGTGCCAGCAGGGGGACTAGCGGGAAATACAATGAGCAGTTCTTC. Translation: CASRGTSGKYNEQFF.

This clonotype was seen a few times. The chain joins TRBV15 to TRBJ2-1; D is perhaps TRBD1 (6 bases). The germline V gene has CDR1 LNHNV and CDR2 YYDKDF (reference sequence). This CDR3 contains 17 residues. The V gene lost 0 bases and the J gene lost 5 bases, with 17 bases spanning the gap. CDR3 region: CATSREAGTPNHNEQFF. For the CDR3, the DNA is TGTGCCACCAGCAGAGAAGCCGGGACACCTAATCACAATGAGCAGTTCTTC.

In this sample, this clonotype turned up a few times. The chain combines TRBV10-3 with TRBJ1-2; 10 nucleotides match TRBD1. The germline CDR1 and CDR2 sequences are ENHRY and SYGVKD. The CDR3 has 13 residues. V lost 9 bases, J lost 8 bases, and 9 bases stayed unmatched. CDR3 nucleotides: TGTGCCATTCGGACAGGGGGATTTTGGGGCTACACCTTC. It yields the protein CAIRTGGFWGYTF.

The rearrangement uses TRBV7-6 and TRBJ2-3; 10 bases fit TRBD2. With V trimmed by 5 bases and J by 4 bases, 3 bases remained unmatched. Germline lookup yields CDR1 SGHVS and CDR2 FNYEAQ. The CDR3 has 14 residues. DNA for the CDR3: TGTGCCAGCAGCCCCAGCGGGAGGGCAGATACGCAGTATTTT. This gives the protein CASSPSGRADTQYF.

The chain links TRBV7-9 to TRBJ1-2; D is undetermined. V was pared by 5 bases and J by 4 bases, with 8 bases between. This CDR3 has 12 amino acids. CDR1 is SEHNR and CDR2 is FQNEAQ in the germline V gene (reference sequence). Here the CDR3 reads CASSLAGYGYTF. CDR3 DNA: TGTGCCAGCAGCCTCGCCGGCTATGGCTACACCTTC.

The chain combines TRBV18 with TRBJ2-5; no firm D call. This CDR3 is 16 amino acids long. In germline, CDR1 is KGHSH, CDR2 LQKENI. The V end lost 1 base, the J end lost 1 base, and 13 bases lay between the germline ends. This CDR3 is CASSPLRRQTQETQYF. The CDR3 DNA reads TGTGCCAGCTCACCACTAAGGCGGCAGACCCAAGAGACCCAGTACTTC.

This chain uses TRBV18 with TRBJ2-7; D is uncertain. This CDR3 is built from 16 residues. Trimming took 6 bases from V and 0 from J, leaving 18 bases between them. Per the germline V gene, CDR1 is KGHSH and CDR2 is LQKENI. The DNA of the CDR3 is TGTGCCAGCTCCACCGTGAGACCCGTAAGCTCCTACGAGCAGTACTTC. Its translation is CASSTVRPVSSYEQYF.

This chain uses TRBV20-1 with TRBJ2-5, with 7 positions matching TRBD1. Germline V gives CDR1 DFQATT, CDR2 SNEGSKA (reference sequence). V shed 5 bases, J shed 10 bases, and the junction held 7 bases outside the gene matches. The CDR3 totals 11 residues. Written as DNA, the CDR3 is TGCAGTGCTCCAACAGGGGCCGTCCAGTACTTC. Amino acids: CSAPTGAVQYF.

This clonotype was observed at least ten times. DNA of the CDR3: TGTGCCAGCAGCCAAGCGGGACAGGGCTATGGCTACACCTTC. It specifies CASSQAGQGYGYTF. The chain couples TRBV3-1 to TRBJ1-2; the match to TRBD1 covers 9 bases. The germline gives CDR1 LGHDT, CDR2 YNNKEL (reference sequence). The V gene end was trimmed by 1 base and the J gene end by 4 bases; junction bases not matched to a gene: 1. The length of the CDR3 is 14 residues.

CDR3 region: CSVKVGAYEQYF. CDR3 DNA sequence: TGCAGCGTTAAGGTAGGGGCCTACGAGCAGTACTTC. This rearrangement joins TRBV29-1 to TRBJ2-7, with D perhaps TRBD1 (5 bases). V lost 5 bases and J 2 bases, leaving 10 bases between the germline ends. CDR1 is SQVTM and CDR2 is ANQGSEA in the germline V gene. This CDR3 is built from 12 residues.

This clonotype was seen more than once but under ten times. This chain links TRBV5-1 with TRBJ2-7; 9 positions agree with TRBD1. Germline CDR1 SGHRS, CDR2 YFSETQ. Losses at the gene ends were 2 bases for V and 1 base for J; bases not matched to a gene: 7. The CDR3 spans 16 residues. The CDR3: CASSLGSGTGSYEQYF. Written as DNA, the CDR3 is TGCGCCAGCAGCTTAGGATCGGGGACAGGGTCCTACGAGCAGTACTTC.

In this sample, this clonotype turned up a few times. The rearrangement joins TRBV12-3 or TRBV12-4 to TRBJ1-2; 9 bases line up with TRBD1. The CDR3 length is 14 residues. With 5 bases clipped from V and 13 bases from J, the junction kept 14 bases outside the gene matches. The CDR3 DNA follows: TGTGCCAGCAGTGCTATTAAGCCGGGACAGGGTCCCACCTTC. Translation: CASSAIKPGQGPTF.

This clonotype was counted ten times or more. This chain links TRBV12-3 or TRBV12-4 with TRBJ2-1, with TRBD1 as a possible D gene (6 bases). V shed 4 bases and J shed 4 bases, with 8 bases lying between them. This CDR3 is 13 amino acids long. CDR3 residues: CASSWQGYNEQFF. In nucleotides, the CDR3 is TGTGCCAGCAGTTGGCAGGGGTACAATGAGCAGTTCTTC.

The chain couples TRBV6-5 to TRBJ1-4; maybe TRBD1 (5 bases). The CDR3 runs 15 residues. Germline V gene data show CDR1 as MNHEY and CDR2 as SVGAGI. V was clipped by 0 bases and J by 4 bases, with 9 bases between them. The DNA for the CDR3 is TGTGCCAGCAGTTACTCCGGACACGTTAATGAAAAACTGTTTTTT. Protein product: CASSYSGHVNEKLFF.